This T cell receptor (beta chain) derives from a study of T-cell reconstitution after alpha-beta-depleted transplantation in children. Study-wide results and caveats: It was reported that alpha-beta T cells came from several hundred expanded graft clones (about two months after transplant). T-cell numbers and diversity one year post-transplant derived largely from freshly generated T cells.

Unique molecular identifiers featured in how the TCRbeta library was prepared. In TCRdb, the PCR reads were re-called with MiXCR into one record per CDR3 protein. This repertoire shows 120,000 to 150,000 distinct CDR3 sequences, 8.5% to 10% found once; its top ten account for about a sixth. The CDR3 extends over 13 amino acids. In germline, CDR1 is DFQATT, CDR2 SNEGSKA (reference sequence). Turning to this clonotype: Antigen unknown.

This receptor was obtained from a female patient aged 2-10 years who had a stem cell transplant for congenital amegakaryocytic thrombocytopenia, so the T cells may come from the graft donor. Here the sequenced sample was PBMCs, mostly from graft donor cells, taken 180 days after TCRalphabeta/CD19-depleted stem cell transplant. J is TRBJ2-1 and V is TRBV20-1, with 8 bases that match TRBD2. CDR3 protein: CCGRAGGANEQFF. Here the CDR3 DNA reads TGCTGTGGCCGGGCGGGGGGTGCCAATGAGCAGTTCTTC.